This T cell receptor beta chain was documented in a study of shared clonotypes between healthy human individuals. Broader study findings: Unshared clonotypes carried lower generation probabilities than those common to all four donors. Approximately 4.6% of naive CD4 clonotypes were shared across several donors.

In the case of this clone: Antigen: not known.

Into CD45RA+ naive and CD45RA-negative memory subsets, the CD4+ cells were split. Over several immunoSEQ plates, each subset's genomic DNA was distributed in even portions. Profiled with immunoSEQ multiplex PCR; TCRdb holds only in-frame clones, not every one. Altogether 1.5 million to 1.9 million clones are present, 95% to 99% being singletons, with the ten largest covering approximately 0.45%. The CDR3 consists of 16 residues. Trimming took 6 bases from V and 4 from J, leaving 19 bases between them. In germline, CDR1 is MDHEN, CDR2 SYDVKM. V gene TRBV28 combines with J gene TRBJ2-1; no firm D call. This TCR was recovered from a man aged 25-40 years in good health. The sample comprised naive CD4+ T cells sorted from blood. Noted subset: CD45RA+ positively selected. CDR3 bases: TGTGCCAGCAGGCCCTTGGCCCCTCGACCTTACAATGAGCAGTTCTTC. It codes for CASRPLAPRPYNEQFF.